A selection of T cell receptor beta chains follows, all from one sample in a study of blood T cell repertoires in COVID-19. Method: immunoSEQ multiplex PCR; TCRdb's copy keeps in-frame clones and lacks some. The sample has 190,000 or so clones; more than 85% are singletons. Sequenced sample: peripheral blood. Receptors were obtained from a man in his forties with active or convalescent COVID-19. Both conserved end residues are part of each CDR3. The order of the fields is D gene, clone size, J gene, V gene, CDR3 protein, CDR3 DNA. D genes are given only for firm matches. The size field is filled for only some rows; it gives once, few, many or a size class.

d_gene: TRBD1
abundance: once
j_gene: TRBJ1-6
v_gene: TRBV19
CDR3aa: CASTVGTGLGSPLHF
CDR3nt: TGTGCCAGTACTGTGGGGACAGGGCTGGGTTCACCCCTCCACTTT

d_gene: -
abundance: -
j_gene: TRBJ1-6
v_gene: TRBV9
CDR3aa: CASSVGSPGKLSPLHF
CDR3nt: TGTGCCAGCAGCGTAGGGTCGCCAGGGAAATTGTCACCCCTCCACTTT

d_gene: -
abundance: -
j_gene: TRBJ2-7
v_gene: TRBV27
CDR3aa: CASKDKNYEQYF
CDR3nt: TGTGCCAGCAAAGACAAAAACTACGAGCAGTACTTC

d_gene: -
abundance: few
j_gene: TRBJ1-3
v_gene: TRBV10-3
CDR3aa: CAISGTGRSGNTIYF
CDR3nt: TGTGCCATCAGTGGAACGGGTCGTTCTGGAAACACCATATATTTT

d_gene: -
abundance: -
j_gene: TRBJ2-5
v_gene: TRBV7-9
CDR3aa: CASSLAQAGRETQYF
CDR3nt: TGTGCCAGCAGCTTAGCCCAAGCGGGTCGGGAGACCCAGTACTTC

d_gene: -
abundance: -
j_gene: TRBJ2-5
v_gene: TRBV28
CDR3aa: CASKGINPTRARETQYF
CDR3nt: TGTGCCAGCAAGGGGATCAACCCAACCCGAGCGAGGGAGACCCAGTACTTC

d_gene: TRBD1
abundance: few
j_gene: TRBJ1-5
v_gene: TRBV29-1
CDR3aa: CSVDTRGQQPQHF
CDR3nt: TGCAGCGTTGACACCAGGGGGCAACAGCCCCAGCATTTT

d_gene: -
abundance: -
j_gene: TRBJ1-3
v_gene: TRBV6-5
CDR3aa: CASSHDDRSGNTIYF
CDR3nt: TGTGCCAGCAGCCACGATGACAGGTCTGGAAACACCATATATTTT

d_gene: TRBD2
abundance: -
j_gene: TRBJ2-3
v_gene: TRBV6-6
CDR3aa: CASSSATSGAGDTQYF
CDR3nt: TGTGCCAGCAGTTCCGCGACTAGCGGGGCTGGAGATACGCAGTATTTT

d_gene: -
abundance: -
j_gene: TRBJ1-1
v_gene: TRBV11-2
CDR3aa: CASSLGGKSEAFF
CDR3nt: TGTGCCAGCAGCTTAGGTGGTAAGAGTGAAGCTTTCTTT

d_gene: -
abundance: -
j_gene: TRBJ1-6
v_gene: TRBV15
CDR3aa: CATSRGSPRAYNSPLHF
CDR3nt: TGTGCCACCAGCAGAGGATCACCCAGGGCCTATAATTCACCCCTCCACTTT

d_gene: TRBD1
abundance: -
j_gene: TRBJ2-2
v_gene: TRBV5-1
CDR3aa: CASSRGGPETGELFF
CDR3nt: TGCGCCAGCAGCCGAGGGGGCCCGGAGACCGGGGAGCTGTTTTTT

d_gene: TRBD1
abundance: -
j_gene: TRBJ2-4
v_gene: TRBV7-7
CDR3aa: CASSNPGQGKKNIQYF
CDR3nt: TGTGCTAGCAGCAACCCGGGACAGGGGAAAAAAAACATTCAGTACTTC

d_gene: -
abundance: once
j_gene: TRBJ2-1
v_gene: TRBV30
CDR3aa: CAWSRLNEQFF
CDR3nt: TGTGCCTGGAGTCGGTTAAATGAGCAGTTCTTC

d_gene: -
abundance: -
j_gene: TRBJ1-5
v_gene: TRBV30
CDR3aa: CAWSGGDNQPQHF
CDR3nt: TGTGCCTGGAGCGGAGGGGACAATCAGCCCCAGCATTTT

d_gene: -
abundance: -
j_gene: TRBJ2-3
v_gene: TRBV12-5
CDR3aa: CASGPGWGDHTDTQYF
CDR3nt: TGTGCTAGTGGACCTGGTTGGGGGGACCACACAGATACGCAGTATTTT

d_gene: -
abundance: once
j_gene: TRBJ1-5
v_gene: TRBV28
CDR3aa: CASRFKGINQPQHF
CDR3nt: TGTGCCAGCAGATTTAAGGGGATCAATCAGCCCCAGCATTTT

d_gene: TRBD1
abundance: -
j_gene: TRBJ1-1
v_gene: TRBV29-1
CDR3aa: CSVAPMPDRVNTEAFF
CDR3nt: TGCAGCGTTGCCCCCATGCCCGACAGGGTGAACACTGAAGCTTTCTTT

d_gene: TRBD2
abundance: -
j_gene: TRBJ2-5
v_gene: TRBV9
CDR3aa: CASSVGLAGSQETQYF
CDR3nt: TGTGCCAGCAGCGTAGGACTAGCGGGGAGCCAAGAGACCCAGTACTTC

d_gene: -
abundance: -
j_gene: TRBJ2-7
v_gene: TRBV28
CDR3aa: CASTNRAGWNEQYF
CDR3nt: TGTGCCAGCACCAATCGGGCAGGGTGGAACGAGCAGTACTTC

d_gene: -
abundance: once
j_gene: TRBJ1-2
v_gene: TRBV15
CDR3aa: CATSRDTGTNYGYTF
CDR3nt: TGTGCCACCAGCAGAGATACAGGGACGAACTATGGCTACACCTTC

d_gene: -
abundance: -
j_gene: TRBJ1-5
v_gene: TRBV15
CDR3aa: CATSRDLREALNQPQHF
CDR3nt: TGTGCCACCAGCAGAGATCTCCGGGAGGCACTCAATCAGCCCCAGCATTTT

d_gene: TRBD1
abundance: once
j_gene: TRBJ2-2
v_gene: TRBV10-3
CDR3aa: CAISESDRVGTGELFF
CDR3nt: TGTGCCATCAGTGAATCCGACAGGGTTGGGACCGGGGAGCTGTTTTTT

d_gene: -
abundance: -
j_gene: TRBJ2-7
v_gene: TRBV11-1
CDR3aa: CASSLPGAGEQYF
CDR3nt: TGTGCCAGCAGCCTTCCAGGGGCTGGAGAGCAGTACTTC

d_gene: -
abundance: -
j_gene: TRBJ1-5
v_gene: TRBV12-3/TRBV12-4
CDR3aa: CASSFPFQPQHF
CDR3nt: TGTGCCAGCAGTTTTCCATTTCAGCCCCAGCATTTT

d_gene: -
abundance: -
j_gene: TRBJ2-3
v_gene: TRBV3-1/TRBV3-2
CDR3aa: CASSQLPPQDVPDTQYF
CDR3nt: TGTGCCAGCAGCCAACTACCTCCACAGGATGTTCCAGATACGCAGTATTTT

d_gene: -
abundance: few
j_gene: TRBJ1-5
v_gene: TRBV30
CDR3aa: CAWSVAGNQPQHF
CDR3nt: TGTGCCTGGAGTGTAGCCGGCAATCAGCCCCAGCATTTT

d_gene: -
abundance: -
j_gene: TRBJ2-1
v_gene: TRBV29-1
CDR3aa: CSVGASTYNEQFF
CDR3nt: TGCAGCGTTGGAGCGAGCACCTACAATGAGCAGTTCTTC

d_gene: TRBD1
abundance: -
j_gene: TRBJ1-3
v_gene: TRBV7-8
CDR3aa: CASSQQQGTYSGNTIYF
CDR3nt: TGTGCCAGCAGCCAACAACAGGGGACCTACTCTGGAAACACCATATATTTT

d_gene: TRBD1
abundance: -
j_gene: TRBJ2-7
v_gene: TRBV6-5
CDR3aa: CASSTSGGVEQYF
CDR3nt: TGTGCCAGCAGTACTTCAGGGGGCGTCGAGCAGTACTTC

d_gene: TRBD1
abundance: -
j_gene: TRBJ1-1
v_gene: TRBV24-1
CDR3aa: CATEQGGVMNTEAFF
CDR3nt: TGTGCCACGGAACAGGGGGGCGTCATGAACACTGAAGCTTTCTTT

d_gene: TRBD2
abundance: -
j_gene: TRBJ2-3
v_gene: TRBV4-2
CDR3aa: CASSQGTSGGTDTQYF
CDR3nt: TGTGCCAGCAGCCAAGGAACTAGCGGTGGCACAGATACGCAGTATTTT

d_gene: -
abundance: -
j_gene: TRBJ2-6
v_gene: TRBV28
CDR3aa: CASSPGFSGANVLTF
CDR3nt: TGTGCCAGCAGCCCGGGGTTTTCTGGGGCCAACGTCCTGACTTTC

d_gene: TRBD2
abundance: -
j_gene: TRBJ2-5
v_gene: TRBV19
CDR3aa: CASSKRGGVETQYF
CDR3nt: TGTGCCAGTTCGAAGCGGGGGGGCGTAGAGACCCAGTACTTC

d_gene: -
abundance: few
j_gene: TRBJ1-6
v_gene: TRBV11-2
CDR3aa: CASSPRAGGSSYNSPLHF
CDR3nt: TGTGCCAGCAGCCCCCGGGCGGGGGGGAGCTCCTATAATTCACCCCTCCACTTT

d_gene: -
abundance: once
j_gene: TRBJ1-2
v_gene: TRBV6-4
CDR3aa: CASSGGGGYTF
CDR3nt: TGTGCCAGCAGTGGAGGGGGAGGCTACACCTTC

d_gene: TRBD2
abundance: -
j_gene: TRBJ2-7
v_gene: TRBV6-5
CDR3aa: CASSFSGGTSEQYF
CDR3nt: TGTGCCAGCAGTTTTAGCGGGGGGACCTCCGAGCAGTACTTC

d_gene: -
abundance: -
j_gene: TRBJ2-7
v_gene: TRBV5-5
CDR3aa: CASSFSGSLVTFTPYEQYF
CDR3nt: TGTGCCAGCAGCTTTTCCGGGAGCCTCGTTACGTTTACACCCTACGAGCAGTACTTC

d_gene: -
abundance: -
j_gene: TRBJ2-1
v_gene: TRBV7-3
CDR3aa: CASSLTVGDEQFF
CDR3nt: TGTGCCAGCAGCTTAACCGTGGGCGATGAGCAGTTCTTC

d_gene: TRBD1
abundance: once
j_gene: TRBJ1-5
v_gene: TRBV4-2
CDR3aa: CASSQGTGTGVNQPQHF
CDR3nt: TGTGCCAGCAGCCAAGGGACCGGGACAGGGGTTAATCAGCCCCAGCATTTT

d_gene: -
abundance: -
j_gene: TRBJ2-5
v_gene: TRBV5-4
CDR3aa: CASSFDAVKETQYF
CDR3nt: TGTGCCAGCAGCTTTGATGCGGTAAAGGAGACCCAGTACTTC

d_gene: -
abundance: -
j_gene: TRBJ2-6
v_gene: TRBV7-9
CDR3aa: CASSLGRQTSGANVLTF
CDR3nt: TGTGCCAGCAGCTTGGGGCGACAGACCTCTGGGGCCAACGTCCTGACTTTC

d_gene: -
abundance: few
j_gene: TRBJ2-3
v_gene: TRBV28
CDR3aa: CASSGGTNTDTQYF
CDR3nt: TGTGCCAGCAGCGGGGGTACTAACACAGATACGCAGTATTTT

d_gene: -
abundance: -
j_gene: TRBJ2-2
v_gene: TRBV7-9
CDR3aa: CASSLGWQSGIQTGELFF
CDR3nt: TGTGCCAGCAGCTTAGGTTGGCAATCGGGTATTCAAACCGGGGAGCTGTTTTTT

d_gene: -
abundance: -
j_gene: TRBJ2-7
v_gene: TRBV6-2/TRBV6-3
CDR3aa: CASSLTGGWAYEQYF
CDR3nt: TGTGCCAGCAGTCTTACAGGTGGCTGGGCCTACGAGCAGTACTTC